This TCR beta chain was captured in a study of CD8+ T cells in alopecia areata. cDNA reverse transcribed from extracted RNA served as the sequencing template. Sequencing was performed with immunoSEQ multiplex PCR; in TCRdb, only in-frame clones are kept and a portion is missing. This sample has around 140,000 clones, with around 87% found just once. The researchers isolated CD4+ and CD8+ T cells from PBMCs by sorting. V lost 5 bases, J lost 3 bases, and 1 base stayed unmatched. Germline loops: CDR1 GTSNPN, CDR2 SVGIG (reference sequence). The CDR3 runs 13 residues. This sequence was found in a human donor with alopecia areata. V is TRBV30 and J is TRBJ1-5; 10 bases map to TRBD1. The source material was CD8+ T cells sorted from blood, sampled at week 0. This chain's CDR3 is CAWGQGDNQPQHF. The CDR3 nucleotides read TGTGCCTGGGGACAGGGGGACAATCAGCCCCAGCATTTT.